The clone carrying this TCR beta chain has at least ten counts. Its antigen is unidentified. Investigators reverse transcribed all isolated RNA, so they sequenced expressed TCRB transcripts. Method: immunoSEQ multiplex PCR; TCRdb's copy keeps in-frame clones and lacks some. The profile shows under 250,000 clones, about a tenth of them singletons. The data originate from a study of beta chain features in type 1 diabetes. Study results and caveats: The question left open here concerned HLA type influencing TCRB rearrangement.

Trimming took 4 bases from V and 1 from J, leaving 8 bases between them. The CDR3 runs 14 residues. Per germline, CDR1 MNHNS and CDR2 SASEGT. The sequence derives from a young man in good health. Sequenced: central memory CD4+ T cells from blood. The chain is built from TRBV6-1 and TRBJ1-5; no clear D. DNA for the CDR3: TGTGCCAGCAGTGGACTTCGCAGCAATCAGCCCCAGCATTTT. Its protein product is CASSGLRSNQPQHF.